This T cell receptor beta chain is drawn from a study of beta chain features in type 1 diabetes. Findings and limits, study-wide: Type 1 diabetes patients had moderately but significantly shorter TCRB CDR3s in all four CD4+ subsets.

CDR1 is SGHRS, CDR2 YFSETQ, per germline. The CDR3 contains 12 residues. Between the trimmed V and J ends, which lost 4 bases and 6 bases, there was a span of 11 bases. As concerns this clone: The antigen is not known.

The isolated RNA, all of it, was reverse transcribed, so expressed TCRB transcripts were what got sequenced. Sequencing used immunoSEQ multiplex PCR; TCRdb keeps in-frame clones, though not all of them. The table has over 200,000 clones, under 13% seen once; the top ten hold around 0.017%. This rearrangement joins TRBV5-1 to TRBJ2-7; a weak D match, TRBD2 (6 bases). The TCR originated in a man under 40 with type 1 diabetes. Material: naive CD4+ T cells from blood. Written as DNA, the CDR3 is TGCGCCAGCAGCATCGCGGGGTCCGAGCAGTACTTC. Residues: CASSIAGSEQYF.